This T cell receptor beta chain was identified in a study of T cell repertoires in cytomegalovirus infection. Across the study: The study used recently identified HLA-C-restricted and well-studied HLA-B-restricted CMV epitopes. Based on public TCR beta signatures, there were indications of CMV infection and of a matching HLA type.

Via MiXCR, TCRdb re-called the reads, giving one row per CDR3 protein. Among roughly 860,000 distinct CDR3 sequences, less than 35% were seen once, and the ten largest hold 9.5% to 15%. Regarding the study as a whole: The ex vivo response was dominated by HLA-C-restricted CMV-specific TCR beta clonotypes.

This clonotype was picked up one time. Antigen specificity is unknown. A much larger clonotype is one base distant, so this may be a read error. Germline V gives CDR1 SEHNR, CDR2 FQNEAQ (reference sequence). The CDR3 totals 12 residues. Trimming shortened V by 4 bases and J by 3 bases, and 6 bases separated the two germline ends. Sample: cultured CD8+ T cells from PBMCs, taken from culture after CMV antigen stimulation. V gene TRBV7-9 combines with J gene TRBJ2-5, with D hard to call. This sequence was found in a human donor in good health (CMV status not recorded). Some clones in this sample may be carry-over from other donors' samples. CDR3 bases: TGTGCCAGCAGCTCAAAGGAAGAGACCCAGTACTTC. Translating gives CASSSKEETQYF.